This TCR beta chain was profiled in a study of T-cell memory formation after mild COVID-19. Points from the study as a whole: Nothing confirmed that second-wave clones peaking on day 37 were specific for SARS-CoV-2. Pre-infection memory harbored some responding clones, suggesting cross-reactive memory joined.

One entry per CDR3 protein results from TCRdb running MiXCR on the 5' RACE reads. In the table there are 250,000 to 350,000 distinct CDR3 sequences, approximately 15% of which are singletons. This clonotype was seen ten or more times. Its matching antigen is unknown. This clonotype was sampled from a man younger than 35 who had mild COVID-19 (a few samples of this study predate the infection). Cell type and time point are not known. Sequenced material: PBMCs or a T cell subset sorted from them (not recorded which).

CDR3 in amino acids: CASSLGLRDSGGIQYF. CDR3 coding DNA: TGCGCCAGCAGCTTGGGACTCCGGGACTCCGGAGGAATTCAGTACTTC. This chain uses TRBV5-1 with TRBJ2-4; D might be TRBD2 (6 bases). This CDR3 has 16 amino acids. The V and J ends lost 0 bases and 10 bases respectively, with 20 bases between them. In germline, CDR1 is SGHRS, CDR2 YFSETQ.